This T cell receptor (beta chain) was observed in a study of blood T cell repertoires in COVID-19. Across the study: Samples came from the United States, Italy and Spain, spanning acute and convalescent COVID-19. T cells, B-cell-depleted T cells, or PBMCs provided the cDNA or gDNA that served as material.

Measured with immunoSEQ multiplex PCR; TCRdb has only the in-frame clones, and not every one. Of about 150,000 clones detected, around 89% appear once; the ten largest clones hold approximately 2.8%. CDR1 and CDR2 from the germline V gene are KGHSH and LQKENI. Trimming at V came to 5 bases and at J to 0 bases, leaving 5 bases not matched to a gene. The CDR3 loop spans 15 amino acids. The gene calls are TRBV18 and TRBJ1-2, with 8 bases lining up with TRBD1. This receptor was obtained from a woman in her sixties with active COVID-19. The sample consisted of peripheral blood. In DNA, the CDR3 is TGTGCCAGCTCATCGGACAGGGCCGCTAACTATGGCTACACCTTC. Protein sequence: CASSSDRAANYGYTF.